A single T cell receptor (beta chain) is shown here with its context. Its specificity is unknown. This sequence may be a read error, since a much larger clone differs from it by one base. The cDNA had a unique molecular identifier and a template-switch universal primer site. Each CDR3 protein gets one entry after TCRdb re-called the 5' RACE reads with MiXCR. The table lists approximately 410,000 distinct CDR3 sequences, less than 20% of them singletons. The data were obtained in a study of identical twins. Study observations and caveats: Abundant beta clonotypes from cord blood had fewer insertions, unlike memory repertoires, which showed none.

CDR3 length: 15 amino acids. V dropped 5 bases and J dropped 4 bases, with 14 bases sitting between them. This clonotype was obtained from a middle-aged man in good health. The V gene is TRBV12-3 or TRBV12-4, the J gene TRBJ1-4; unclear D gene. The sequenced sample consisted of naive T cells sorted from blood. The CDR3 spells CASSPPGGFNEKLFF. CDR3 nucleotides: TGTGCCAGCAGTCCTCCGGGAGGGTTTAATGAAAAACTGTTTTTT.